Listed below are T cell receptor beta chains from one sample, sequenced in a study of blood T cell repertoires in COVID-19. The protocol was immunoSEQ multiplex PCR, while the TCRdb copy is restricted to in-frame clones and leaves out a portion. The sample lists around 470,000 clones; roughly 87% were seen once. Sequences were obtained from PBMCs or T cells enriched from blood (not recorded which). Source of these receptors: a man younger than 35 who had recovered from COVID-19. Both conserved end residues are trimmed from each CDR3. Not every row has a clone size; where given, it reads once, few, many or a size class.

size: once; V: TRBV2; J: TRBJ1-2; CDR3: ASSDDSSYGYT
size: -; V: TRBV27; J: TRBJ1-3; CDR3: ASSLGLAGSGNTIY
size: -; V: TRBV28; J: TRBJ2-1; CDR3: ASSRRVAVNNEQF
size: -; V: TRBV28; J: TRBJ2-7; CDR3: ASSPPGRAREQY
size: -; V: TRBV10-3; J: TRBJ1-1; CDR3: AISDRGNRGSMNTEAF
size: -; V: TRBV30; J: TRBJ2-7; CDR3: AWATREAYEQY
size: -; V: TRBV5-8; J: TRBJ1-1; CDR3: ASSPDRWAEAF
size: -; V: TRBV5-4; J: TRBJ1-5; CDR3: ASSLNGQVGQPQH
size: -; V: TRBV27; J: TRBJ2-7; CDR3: ASSRGTEQY
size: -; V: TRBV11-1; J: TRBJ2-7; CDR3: ASSGQGFSSYEQY
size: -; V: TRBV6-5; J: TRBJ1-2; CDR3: ASSYLDRGGYT
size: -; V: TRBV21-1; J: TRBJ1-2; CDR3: ASRGQGAEGYT
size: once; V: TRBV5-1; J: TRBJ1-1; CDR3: ASSHPDRGPGNTEAF
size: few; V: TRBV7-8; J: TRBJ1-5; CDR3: ASSFGATSFTQPQH
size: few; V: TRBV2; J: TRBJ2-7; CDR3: ASSLGQGYSYEQY
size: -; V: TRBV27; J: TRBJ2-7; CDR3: ASRDRRYEQY
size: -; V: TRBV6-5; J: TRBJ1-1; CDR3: ATRRGGNTEAF
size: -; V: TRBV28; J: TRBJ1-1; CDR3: ASSMRVTEAF
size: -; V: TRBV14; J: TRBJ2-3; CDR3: ASSLTSEGTDTQY
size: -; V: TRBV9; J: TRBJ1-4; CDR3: ASSVDGATVGKLF
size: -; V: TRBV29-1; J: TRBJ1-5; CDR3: SVGLSGTGINQPQH
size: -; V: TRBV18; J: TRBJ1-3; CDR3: ASSPDRSASGNTIY
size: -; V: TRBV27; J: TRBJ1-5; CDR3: ASSSNRGVEDQPQH
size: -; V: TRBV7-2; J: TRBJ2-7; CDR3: ASSLGTRQAYEQY
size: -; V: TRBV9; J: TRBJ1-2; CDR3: ASRATGEPYGYT
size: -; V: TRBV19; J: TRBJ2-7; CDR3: ASSSATSGRGYEQY
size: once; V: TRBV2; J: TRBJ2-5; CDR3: ASKSGTSVETQY
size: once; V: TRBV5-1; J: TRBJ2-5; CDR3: ASSPRGAETQY
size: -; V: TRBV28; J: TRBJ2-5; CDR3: ASSFPSAGTRGTQY
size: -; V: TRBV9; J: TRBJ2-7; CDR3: ASSVETSGEQY
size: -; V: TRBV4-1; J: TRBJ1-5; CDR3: ASSQGDSLNQPQH
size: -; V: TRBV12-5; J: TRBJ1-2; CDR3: ASGMIQGEDGYT
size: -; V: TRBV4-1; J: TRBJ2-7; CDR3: ASSREMTSRLNFYEQY
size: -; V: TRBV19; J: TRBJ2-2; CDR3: ASGGGGVYRDTGELF
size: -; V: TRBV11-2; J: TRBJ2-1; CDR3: ASSFPDRASYNEQF
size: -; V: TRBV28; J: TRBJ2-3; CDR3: ASSSSGSPSTDTQY
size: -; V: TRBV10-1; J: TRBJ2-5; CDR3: ARGDGLQETQY
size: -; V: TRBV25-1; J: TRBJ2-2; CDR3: ASSPLGQGITGELF
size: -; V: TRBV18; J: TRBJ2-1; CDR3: ASSPRLDRGRLNEQF
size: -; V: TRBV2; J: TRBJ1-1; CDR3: ASSFRGRDTEAF
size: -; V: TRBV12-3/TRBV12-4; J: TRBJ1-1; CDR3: ASSLTGDTEAF
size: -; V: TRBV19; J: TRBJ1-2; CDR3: ASSIGSGSYT
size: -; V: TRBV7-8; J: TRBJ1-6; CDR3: ASSEGGNSPLH
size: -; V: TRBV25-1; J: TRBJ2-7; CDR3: ASSVFLEQY
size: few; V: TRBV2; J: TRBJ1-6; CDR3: ASSQNRGYNSPLH
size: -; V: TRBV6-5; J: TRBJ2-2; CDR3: ATVGLAGVTGELF
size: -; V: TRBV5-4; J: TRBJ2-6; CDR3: AIFSSGANVLT
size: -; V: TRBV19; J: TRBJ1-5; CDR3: ASTPLDSNQPQH
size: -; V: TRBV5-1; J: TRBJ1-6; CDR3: ASSLESSYNSPLH
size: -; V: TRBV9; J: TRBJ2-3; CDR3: ASSVEGVGTDTQY
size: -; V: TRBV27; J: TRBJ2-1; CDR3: ASSLTSGRGQF
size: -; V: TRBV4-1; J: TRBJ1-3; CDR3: ATTPGQGRDGNTIY
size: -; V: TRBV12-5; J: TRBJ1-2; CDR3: ASVGGGYGYT
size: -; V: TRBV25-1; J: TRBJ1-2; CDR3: ASSEYQEGVVGYT
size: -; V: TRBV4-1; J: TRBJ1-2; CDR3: ASSQERGYGYT
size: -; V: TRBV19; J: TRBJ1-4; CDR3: ASKWTGVANEKLF
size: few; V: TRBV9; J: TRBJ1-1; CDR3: ASSLAGEGTEAF
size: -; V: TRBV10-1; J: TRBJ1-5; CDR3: ATGTGEQPQH
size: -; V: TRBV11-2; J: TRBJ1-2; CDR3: ASSFNPVGVGGYT